This passage covers 5 T cell receptor beta chains from one sample sequenced in a study of cytomegalovirus exposure and HLA in healthy donors. 60 Vbeta and 13 Jbeta primers were used in PCR. Sequenced by immunoSEQ multiplex PCR; TCRdb stores in-frame clones only, minus some. In the table there are 250,000 to 300,000 clones, roughly four fifths of which are singletons. The source material was PBMCs. The receptors shown here come from a woman aged 40 to 50 in good health and CMV-seropositive.

The chain combines TRBV29-1 with TRBJ2-1; D may be TRBD2 (5 bases). CDR1 and CDR2 from the germline V gene are SQVTM and ANQGSEA. There are 12 residues in the CDR3. V lost 6 bases to trimming and J lost 4 bases, with 10 bases between them. For the CDR3, the DNA is TGCAGCGTGAGCGGCACGTACAATGAGCAGTTCTTC. It encodes CSVSGTYNEQFF.

V gene TRBV11-2 combines with J gene TRBJ2-5; TRBD2 matches at 9 bases. CDR3 length equals 14 residues. Trimming at V came to 7 bases and at J to 9 bases, leaving 12 bases not matched to a gene. Germline V gene lookup returns CDR1 SGHAT and CDR2 FQNNGV. Written as DNA, the CDR3 is TGTGCCAGCACCTCTAGCGGGATTCCCTCGGCCCAGTACTTC. Translating it yields CASTSSGIPSAQYF.

The chain is built from TRBV15 and TRBJ2-5; TRBD1 might be the D (5 bases). Germline assignment: CDR1 LNHNV and CDR2 YYDKDF (reference sequence). Deletions cut 0 bases from V and 4 bases from J, with 9 bases between. The CDR3 is made up of 14 amino acids. CDR3 nucleotides: TGTGCCACCAGCAGAGATTGGGGCTTAGAGACCCAGTACTTC. Amino acids: CATSRDWGLETQYF.

The chain recombines TRBV10-3 with TRBJ1-2; D ambiguous. The germline V gene has CDR1 ENHRY and CDR2 SYGVKD. V shed 0 bases and J shed 8 bases, with 16 bases lying between them. This CDR3 has 15 residues. CDR3 nucleotide sequence: TGTGCCATCAGTGAGTCGGCGGATCATCTCCGGGGCTACACCTTC. Residues: CAISESADHLRGYTF.

This clone was counted between two and nine times. This chain uses TRBV7-8 with TRBJ2-4, with D maybe TRBD1 (5 bases). There are 13 residues in the CDR3. Germline CDR1 and CDR2: SGHVS and FQNEAQ. With 5 bases removed from V and 5 bases from J, the gap between germline ends came to 10 bases. CDR3 amino acids: CASSADRENIQYF. The DNA for the CDR3 is TGTGCCAGCAGCGCAGACAGAGAAAACATTCAGTACTTC.